This T cell receptor (beta chain) was identified during a study of technical replicates of blood from a few donors (dated by TCRdb to 2016 to 2017). Here V drops 6 bases and J drops 1 base, and the junction holds 4 bases not matched to any gene. From the germline V gene (reference sequence), CDR1 is SEHNR and CDR2 is FQNEAQ. Counted from cysteine to phenylalanine, this CDR3 has 15 amino acids. Of the read, only the CDR3 DNA is kept; its 45 bases are in frame from base 1. Library preparation employed the immunoSEQ multiplex PCR assay. TCRdb mirrors the immuneACCESS table, restricted to in-frame sequences. Some clones are absent from its copies; in checked studies, under half trace to an unresolved V gene, and the reason for the others is unknown. Here the sample has about 59,000 clones; roughly 95% occur a single time. The top ten clonotypes cover 4.2% of the sample. Regarding this clone: It lacks a known antigen. Per-nucleotide qualities are absent, and no much larger clonotype sits a single base away.

The clonotype comes from a human donor in good health. Some clones in this sample may be carry-over from other donors' samples. Specimen: PBMCs. This receptor chain uses TRBV7-9 and TRBJ2-5, and 11 bases in between align with TRBD2. The DNA reads as follows: TGTGCCAGCAGTTCCGGGACTAGCGGCCAAGAGACCCAGTACTTC. Its translation is CASSSGTSGQETQYF.